These T cell receptor beta chains were read from a single sample in a study of beta chain features in type 1 diabetes. The method was immunoSEQ multiplex PCR; TCRdb's version includes in-frame clones alone and lacks a portion of them. Of around 290,000 clones listed, about 8% are singletons. What was sequenced was central memory CD4+ T cells from blood. These receptors were collected from a woman younger than 35 in good health. Both conserved end residues are part of each CDR3. A D gene is named only where the DNA matches it firmly. Expanded clones get a size class; other rows say once, few or many, or leave the size out.

size	D	length	V	J	DNA	CDR3
-	-	13	TRBV18	TRBJ1-5	TGTGCCAGCTCACCAAGCTTTAATCAGCCCCAGCATTTT	CASSPSFNQPQHF
-	-	15	TRBV6-1	TRBJ1-1	TGTGCCAGCAGTGAATATGGGACAAGGAACACTGAAGCTTTCTTT	CASSEYGTRNTEAFF
-	-	13	TRBV7-2	TRBJ2-7	TGTGCCAGCAGCTCGGGACTCGGCTACGAGCAGTACTTC	CASSSGLGYEQYF
-	-	12	TRBV6-6	TRBJ1-1	TGTGCCAGCAGTAATACGAACACTGAAGCTTTCTTT	CASSNTNTEAFF
-	-	13	TRBV4-2	TRBJ1-4	TGTGCCAGCAGCCAAGATAATGACGAAAAACTGTTTTTT	CASSQDNDEKLFF
-	-	11	TRBV20-1	TRBJ2-3	TGCAGTGCCCCCGAGTACGATACGCAGTATTTT	CSAPEYDTQYF
-	-	12	TRBV12-5	TRBJ2-1	TGTGCTAGTGCTCGGAATTCGCATGAGCAGTTCTTC	CASARNSHEQFF
many	-	11	TRBV7-9	TRBJ2-7	TGTGCCAGCAGCCCAGACCGGGCCCAGTACTTC	CASSPDRAQYF
-	-	14	TRBV14	TRBJ2-1	TGTGCCAGCGGCCAAGGGATAGCGTACAATGAGCAGTTCTTC	CASGQGIAYNEQFF
few	-	16	TRBV2	TRBJ1-2	TGTGCCAGCAGTAAAAACCGACCCGACTCAAACTATGGCTACACCTTC	CASSKNRPDSNYGYTF
-	-	14	TRBV25-1	TRBJ2-2	TGTGCCAGCAGTAACCCCTCGAACACCGGGGAGCTGTTTTTT	CASSNPSNTGELFF
few	-	11	TRBV7-2	TRBJ1-1	TGTGCCAGCAGCCTGACGACTGAAGCTTTCTTT	CASSLTTEAFF
few	TRBD2	15	TRBV14	TRBJ2-7	TGTGCCAGCAGCAGATTGACTAGCGGAACCTACGAGCAGTACTTC	CASSRLTSGTYEQYF
few	-	15	TRBV7-2	TRBJ2-2	TGTGCCAGCAGGAGGACCGGGGCAAACACCGGGGAGCTGTTTTTT	CASRRTGANTGELFF
few	TRBD1	14	TRBV29-1	TRBJ1-2	TGCAGCGTTGCGGGACAGGCGGGGATGGGTGGCTACACCTTC	CSVAGQAGMGGYTF
few	-	13	TRBV7-8	TRBJ2-3	TGTGCCAGCAGCCGCAATAAGGGAGATACGCAGTATTTT	CASSRNKGDTQYF
few	-	14	TRBV7-9	TRBJ1-6	TGTGCCAGCAGCCTTACTACAGGGAGCTCACCCCTCCACTTT	CASSLTTGSSPLHF
few	-	14	TRBV11-1	TRBJ1-1	TGTGCCAGCAGAGCCCCATCGGTGGGGACTGAAGCTTTCTTT	CASRAPSVGTEAFF
few	-	13	TRBV30	TRBJ2-7	TGTGCCTGGAGTAGGGACTCGTCCTACGAGCAGTACTTC	CAWSRDSSYEQYF
few	-	13	TRBV29-1	TRBJ2-3	TGCAGCCTTATAGAGGGGGGCACAGATACGCAGTATTTT	CSLIEGGTDTQYF
few	-	20	TRBV21-1	TRBJ2-5	TGTGCCAGCAGCAAATTCATAAGGAACTCGTCTCTTCATGACCATGAGACCCAGTACTTC	CASSKFIRNSSLHDHETQYF
-	TRBD2	14	TRBV19	TRBJ2-3	TGTGCCAGTAGTAATCGCGGGGGGGATGATACGCAGTATTTT	CASSNRGGDDTQYF
few	-	17	TRBV7-2	TRBJ1-6	TGTGCCAGCAGCTTAGCCCGGACGCAACGGGGTCAATCACCCCTCCACTTT	CASSLARTQRGQSPLHF
-	-	14	TRBV6-1	TRBJ2-3	TGTGCCAGCAGTCACGGTCTGAGCACAGATACGCAGTATTTT	CASSHGLSTDTQYF
-	TRBD1	14	TRBV9	TRBJ1-3	TGTGCCAGCAGCGTATTGGACAGGGAGGACACCATATATTTT	CASSVLDREDTIYF
-	-	13	TRBV6-6	TRBJ2-2	TGTGCCAGCAGTTACTCGTTCACCGGGGAGCTGTTTTTT	CASSYSFTGELFF
few	TRBD2	15	TRBV7-3	TRBJ2-5	TGTGCCAGCAGCTCAACTAGCGGGGAGGGGGAGACCCAGTACTTC	CASSSTSGEGETQYF
few	-	13	TRBV15	TRBJ1-1	TGTGCCACCAGCAGAGACAAGAGCACTGAAGCTTTCTTT	CATSRDKSTEAFF
-	-	15	TRBV5-1	TRBJ2-1	TGCGCCAGCAGCTTGGGGGCCGCGTCCTACAATGAGCAGTTCTTC	CASSLGAASYNEQFF
-	TRBD2	14	TRBV29-1	TRBJ2-3	TGCAGCGTTTCGACTAGCGGGAGTGCAGATACGCAGTATTTT	CSVSTSGSADTQYF
-	-	14	TRBV5-1	TRBJ1-2	TGCGCCAGCAGCTCACGGGGCTGGGACTATGGCTACACCTTC	CASSSRGWDYGYTF
-	-	15	TRBV6-5	TRBJ1-5	TGTGCCAGCACGAGGGGCAGATATAGCAATCAGCCCCAGCATTTT	CASTRGRYSNQPQHF
many	-	15	TRBV25-1	TRBJ2-6	TGTGCCAGCAGTGAACAAAGCCCTGGGGCCAACGTCCTGACTTTC	CASSEQSPGANVLTF
-	TRBD1	14	TRBV7-3	TRBJ1-1	TGTGCCAGCAGCTTAGACCCCGGGACAGGGCGGTCTTTCTTT	CASSLDPGTGRSFF
few	-	11	TRBV20-1	TRBJ1-2	TGCAGTGCTAATCGGGGGGAGGGCTACACCTTC	CSANRGEGYTF
-	-	12	TRBV27	TRBJ2-7	TGTGCCAGCAGTTTCGGGCTCCACGAGCAGTACTTC	CASSFGLHEQYF
few	-	13	TRBV7-9	TRBJ1-5	TGTGCCAGCAGCAGAATGACCGATCAGCCCCAGCATTTT	CASSRMTDQPQHF
few	TRBD1	17	TRBV2	TRBJ1-2	TGTGCCAGCAGCCCTAACGGACAGGGGGCGCTGGGGCGTGGCTACACCTTC	CASSPNGQGALGRGYTF